The 32 T cell receptor beta chains reported below all come from one sample, sequenced in a study of post-analysis software for immune sequencing data. Notes on the study in general: TRBV5-6, TRBV5-1 and TRBV20-1 belonged to a set of about five TRBV segments that were more frequent in patients than controls.

Unique molecular identifiers had been added to the TCR beta cDNA libraries. TCRdb re-analysed the PCR reads in MiXCR, keeping a single row per CDR3 protein. The sample records approximately 660,000 distinct CDR3 sequences, about 60% being singletons. Antigens for these TCRs are unknown. Sequencing used blood. The source of these receptors is a girl under 10 years old with multiple sclerosis.

The chain carries TRBV7-3 and TRBJ2-1, with TRBD2 matching over 12 bases. V shed 2 bases, J shed 6 bases, and the junction held 5 bases outside the gene matches. This CDR3 has 16 amino acids. Germline values: CDR1 SGHTA, CDR2 FQGTGA. The CDR3 sequence: CASSLGPSGRANEQFF. DNA for the CDR3: TGTGCCAGCAGCTTAGGCCCTAGCGGGAGGGCCAATGAGCAGTTCTTC.

This chain joins TRBV27 and TRBJ1-1, with D maybe TRBD1 (5 bases). CDR1 is MNHEY and CDR2 is SMNVEV in the germline V gene (reference sequence). The CDR3 runs 14 residues. The V gene lost 6 bases and the J gene lost 1 base, with 12 bases spanning the gap. CDR3 DNA sequence: TGTGCCAGCAGGACCGGGACGGCGAACACTGAAGCTTTCTTT. This translates into CASRTGTANTEAFF.

The J gene is TRBJ2-3, the V gene TRBV11-1, with 9 bases that match TRBD1. V shed 5 bases and J 4 bases; nucleotides not matched to a gene: 7. Germline CDR1 and CDR2: SGHAT and FQDESV (reference sequence). This CDR3 spans 15 amino acids. The CDR3 DNA reads TGTGCCAGCAGCGAGGGACAGGGAAGTTCAGATACGCAGTATTTT. Amino acid sequence: CASSEGQGSSDTQYF.

This clonotype was recorded a few times. The CDR3 DNA sequence: TGCAGCGTTGTAAAGGGTAGGGAACCCTACGAGCAGTACTTC. It yields the protein CSVVKGREPYEQYF. The rearrangement joins TRBV29-1 to TRBJ2-7; no reliable D call. Germline CDR1 and CDR2: SQVTM and ANQGSEA. V lost 4 bases to trimming and J lost 2 bases, with 15 bases between them. The CDR3 is 14 amino acids.

The V and J genes are TRBV2 and TRBJ2-5, with D hard to call. CDR3 length equals 13 residues. Germline values: CDR1 SNHLY, CDR2 FYNNEI. V was trimmed by 4 bases and J by 1 base, leaving 7 bases between them. The CDR3 DNA reads TGTGCCAGCAGTGTTTGGAGCCAAGAGACCCAGTACTTC. It translates to CASSVWSQETQYF.

This chain joins TRBV7-2 and TRBJ1-6; 8 bases match TRBD1. V shed 0 bases and J 11 bases; nucleotides not matched to a gene: 9. The germline V gene encodes CDR1 SGHTA and CDR2 FQGNSA. CDR3 size: 16 residues. The CDR3 bases are TGTGCCAGCAGCTTAGCGTATATAGGACAGGGCACACCCCTCCACTTT. Protein product: CASSLAYIGQGTPLHF.

This clonotype has just a few counts. This rearrangement joins TRBV29-1 to TRBJ2-3; 8 bases are shared with TRBD1. This CDR3 spans 14 amino acids. The V gene's germline CDR1 is SQVTM and CDR2 ANQGSEA. Trimming removed 6 bases from V and 2 bases from J; junction bases left unmatched: 7. In DNA form, the CDR3 reads TGCAGCGTACCATCGACAGGGGACACAGATACGCAGTATTTT. Residues: CSVPSTGDTDTQYF.

Only a few counts were recorded for this clonotype. The chain joins TRBV21-1 to TRBJ2-7; the table's D call of TRBD2 was not tested on the DNA. TRBV21-1 is labeled a pseudogene. The CDR3 is made up of 13 amino acids. This chain's CDR3 is CASSKTRGYEQYF. CDR3 bases: TGTGCCAGCAGCAAAACTCGCGGTTACGAGCAGTACTTC.

This clonotype was counted only a few times. This chain uses TRBV29-1 with TRBJ2-1; 7 bases align to TRBD2. From germline, CDR1 is SQVTM and CDR2 ANQGSEA. V lost 0 bases, J lost 5 bases, and 10 bases stayed unmatched. This CDR3 comprises 16 residues. For the CDR3, the DNA is TGCAGCGTTGAAGATCCGGGGGGATTAGTGGACAATGAGCAGTTCTTC. This sequence encodes CSVEDPGGLVDNEQFF.

The chain uses TRBV28 and TRBJ2-1, with D possibly matching TRBD2 (6 bases). CDR3 size: 16 residues. The V gene lost 7 bases and the J gene lost 0 bases, with 16 bases spanning the gap. CDR1 and CDR2 from the germline V gene are MDHEN and SYDVKM. In nucleotides, the CDR3 is TGTGCCAGCAAGGGACTTTCCGCTGTCTCCTACAATGAGCAGTTCTTC. It translates to CASKGLSAVSYNEQFF. The whole variable domain, remainder taken from reference TRBV28 and TRBJ2-1, is DVKVTQSSRYLVKRTGEKVFLECVQDMDHENMFWYRQDPGLGLRLIYFSYDVKMKEKGDIPEGYSVSREKKERFSLILESASTNQTSMYLCASKGLSAVSYNEQFFGPGTRLTVL.

About this clonotype: A read error is possible here, since a much larger clone lies one base away. The J gene is TRBJ2-3, the V gene TRBV29-1, with 7 bases aligning to TRBD1. From germline, CDR1 is SQVTM and CDR2 ANQGSEA. This CDR3 has 10 amino acids. The CDR3 is CGGIDRDQYF. The DNA for the CDR3 is TGCGGCGGTATCGACAGGGACCAGTATTTT.

V is TRBV10-2 and J is TRBJ2-7; the match to TRBD1 covers 7 bases. Germline V gives CDR1 WSHSY, CDR2 SAAADI. With V trimmed by 6 bases and J by 3 bases, 8 bases remained unmatched. There are 14 residues in the CDR3. Here the CDR3 DNA reads TGCGCCAGCAGGGACCTGACAGGGTTCTACGAGCAGTACTTC. Amino acid sequence: CASRDLTGFYEQYF.

The V gene is TRBV10-3, the J gene TRBJ2-4, with no clear D. The CDR3 consists of 16 residues. V lost 3 bases and J 0 bases, leaving 12 bases between the germline ends. CDR1 is ENHRY and CDR2 is SYGVKD in the germline V gene. The CDR3 loop is CAISEGGSLAKNIQYF. The CDR3 DNA reads as TGTGCCATCAGTGAAGGCGGAAGTCTAGCCAAAAACATTCAGTACTTC.

The chain has TRBV5-1 and TRBJ2-3, with 8 positions matching TRBD1. Germline trimming cut 2 bases from V and 2 bases from J; bases unmatched to any gene: 4. Germline-derived CDR1 and CDR2 are SGHRS and YFSETQ. CDR3 length: 15 amino acids. CDR3 sequence reads: CASSFGTGDTDTQYF. As DNA, the CDR3 is TGCGCCAGCAGCTTCGGGACAGGCGACACAGATACGCAGTATTTT.

The rearrangement joins TRBV15 to TRBJ1-2, with a weak D call TRBD1 (5 bases). This CDR3 region has 13 residues. V was clipped by 4 bases and J by 8 bases, with 14 bases between them. Germline-derived CDR1 and CDR2 are LNHNV and YYDKDF (reference sequence). The CDR3 DNA follows: TGTGCCACCAGCACGGGGGAATTAGAAGGCTACACCTTC. Its protein product is CATSTGELEGYTF.

The chain is built from TRBV12-3 or TRBV12-4 and TRBJ2-3, with D unclear. With 8 bases removed from V and 0 bases from J, the gap between germline ends came to 9 bases. This CDR3 spans 13 amino acids. CDR3 nucleotide sequence: TGTGCCAGCCGCCCTCTAAGCACAGATACGCAGTATTTT. This encodes CASRPLSTDTQYF.

The J gene is TRBJ1-2, the V gene TRBV25-1, with D perhaps matching TRBD1 (6 bases). Trimming stripped 1 base from V and 0 bases from J, with 9 bases between. The CDR3 runs 15 residues. Germline lookup yields CDR1 MGHDK and CDR2 SYGVNS. The CDR3 here is CASSEWGAANYGYTF. The CDR3 nucleotides read TGTGCCAGCAGTGAATGGGGGGCCGCTAACTATGGCTACACCTTC.

The rearrangement joins TRBV7-3 to TRBJ2-7; 9 bases line up with TRBD1. The V segment lost 2 bases and the J segment 6 bases; nucleotides outside the gene matches: 11. Per germline, CDR1 SGHTA and CDR2 FQGTGA. The CDR3 contains 16 residues. DNA for the CDR3: TGTGCCAGCAGCTTATATGGCGGGACAGGGAGTGGCGAGCAGTACTTC. Translating gives CASSLYGGTGSGEQYF.

This clonotype was detected only once. The V call is TRBV10-3, the J call TRBJ1-4, with a tentative D call TRBD1 (5 bases). Germline loops: CDR1 ENHRY, CDR2 SYGVKD. The V and J ends lost 1 base and 3 bases respectively, with 9 bases between them. The CDR3 is 15 residues long. As DNA, the CDR3 is TGTGCCATCAGTGAGTTGGGACCGTCTAATGAAAAACTGTTTTTT. The encoded protein is CAISELGPSNEKLFF.

This sequence joins TRBV29-1 and TRBJ2-2, with unresolved D. The CDR3 contains 14 residues. From germline, CDR1 is SQVTM and CDR2 ANQGSEA. The CDR3 loop is CIMTGLQNTGELFF. The CDR3 DNA reads TGCATCATGACCGGGCTGCAGAACACCGGGGAGCTGTTTTTT.

This chain joins TRBV20-1 and TRBJ1-4, with D uncertain. The CDR3 has 13 amino acids. The ends were cut back, 1 base at V and 0 bases at J, with 3 bases in the middle. The germline CDR1 and CDR2 sequences are DFQATT and SNEGSKA (reference sequence). The CDR3, as DNA: TGCAGTGCTAGAGTCCCAACTAATGAAAAACTGTTTTTT. Translated, it gives CSARVPTNEKLFF.

This rearrangement joins TRBV10-3 to TRBJ2-7; tentative D call: TRBD1 (6 bases). This CDR3 contains 17 residues. V was clipped by 3 bases and J by 0 bases, with 18 bases between them. Germline-derived CDR1 and CDR2 are ENHRY and SYGVKD. CDR3 amino acids: CAISEPQQGVSSYEQYF. The CDR3, as DNA: TGTGCCATCAGTGAACCCCAACAGGGCGTTTCCTCCTACGAGCAGTACTTC.

V and J are TRBV5-1 and TRBJ2-4; TRBD2 aligns across 16 bases. The germline V gene encodes CDR1 SGHRS and CDR2 YFSETQ. V trimming: 4 bases; J trimming: 10 bases; junction bases outside the gene matches: 2. CDR3 length: 14 residues. CDR3: CASSPGLAGGIQYF. In DNA, the CDR3 is TGCGCCAGCAGCCCGGGACTAGCGGGAGGGATTCAGTACTTC.

This rearrangement joins TRBV29-1 to TRBJ2-5; no clear D gene. The CDR3 is 12 residues long. The germline CDR1 and CDR2 sequences are SQVTM and ANQGSEA. V was shortened by 4 bases and J by 3 bases, with 9 bases between the two germline ends. The CDR3 protein is CSVGFSKETQYF. DNA of the CDR3: TGCAGCGTTGGTTTTAGTAAAGAGACCCAGTACTTC. The full variable domain, in which reference TRBV29-1 and TRBJ2-5 provide the parts outside the CDR3, is SAVISQKPSRDICQRGTSLTIQCQVDSQVTMMFWYRQQPGQSLTLIATANQGSEATYESGFVIDKFPISRPNLTFSTLTVSNMSPEDSSIYLCSVGFSKETQYFGPGTRLLVL.

The CDR3 sequence is CSASGQRIDTQYF. DNA of the CDR3: TGCAGTGCTAGCGGTCAGAGAATAGATACGCAGTATTTT. The V and J genes are TRBV20-1 and TRBJ2-3; D is ambiguous. Germline CDR1 reads DFQATT; CDR2 reads SNEGSKA (reference sequence). V lost 3 bases and J 5 bases, leaving 12 bases between the germline ends. The CDR3 has 13 amino acids.

In this sample, this clonotype turned up a few times. V and J are TRBV7-8 and TRBJ2-7; TRBD2 is a possible D gene (7 bases). Germline V gene lookup returns CDR1 SGHVS and CDR2 FQNEAQ. Trimming cost V 0 bases and J 6 bases, with 9 bases left between them. The length of the CDR3 is 13 residues. The CDR3 sequence is CASSLARGREQYF. In DNA form, the CDR3 reads TGTGCCAGCAGCTTAGCGCGGGGGCGCGAGCAGTACTTC. Full variable domain (missing parts from reference TRBV7-8 and TRBJ2-7): GAGVSQSPRYKVAKRGQDVALRCDPISGHVSLFWYQQALGQGPEFLTYFQNEAQLDKSGLPSDRFFAERPEGSVSTLKIQRTQQEDSAVYLCASSLARGREQYFGPGTRLTVT.

The rearrangement uses TRBV12-3 or TRBV12-4 and TRBJ1-1, with unresolved D. The V gene lost 5 bases and the J gene lost 0 bases, with 10 bases spanning the gap. The CDR3 is 14 residues long. This CDR3 is CASSIQNLNTEAFF. In DNA, the CDR3 is TGTGCCAGCAGTATCCAGAACTTGAACACTGAAGCTTTCTTT.

This clonotype came up a few times. The chain carries TRBV6-2 or TRBV6-3 and TRBJ2-7, with TRBD1 identical over 7 bases. This CDR3 contains 14 residues. Germline V gene data show CDR1 as MNHEY and CDR2 as SVGEGT. V lost 6 bases, J lost 2 bases, and 7 bases stayed unmatched. CDR3 nucleotides: TGTGCCAGCAGGAGGACAGGCGAGACCTACGAGCAGTACTTC. Its protein is CASRRTGETYEQYF.

This chain links TRBV20-1 with TRBJ2-5; D uncertain. V lost 6 bases and J 2 bases, leaving 10 bases between the germline ends. The CDR3 extends over 12 amino acids. Germline V gene data show CDR1 as DFQATT and CDR2 as SNEGSKA (reference sequence). For the CDR3, the DNA is TGCAGTGCGGGCAGAAAACAAGAGACCCAGTACTTC. This translates into CSAGRKQETQYF.

The chain joins TRBV13 to TRBJ2-1; 10 nucleotides match TRBD2. The CDR3 has 18 amino acids. Looked up from germline, CDR1 is PRHDT and CDR2 is FYEKMQ (reference sequence). After removal of 1 base from V and 3 bases from J, the junction contained 9 bases not matched to a gene. The CDR3 region is CASSLDPSGGQYYNEQFF. The DNA of the CDR3 is TGTGCCAGCAGCTTAGATCCTAGCGGGGGCCAATACTACAATGAGCAGTTCTTC.

This clonotype was counted only a few times. J is TRBJ1-1 and V is TRBV29-1; D uncertain. Germline assignment: CDR1 SQVTM and CDR2 ANQGSEA. V shed 4 bases and J shed 8 bases, with 14 bases lying between them. This CDR3 is built from 12 residues. The chain's CDR3 is CSVGRMGGEAFF. DNA for the CDR3: TGCAGCGTTGGGCGGATGGGCGGGGAAGCTTTCTTT.

V is TRBV10-2 and J is TRBJ1-2, with 7 bases that match TRBD1. Trimming at V came to 3 bases and at J to 3 bases, leaving 13 bases not matched to a gene. In germline, CDR1 is WSHSY, CDR2 SAAADI. The length of the CDR3 is 17 residues. CDR3 sequence (DNA): TGCGCCAGCAGTGACCCCGCCCAGACAGGGATCTACTATGGCTACACCTTC. This gives the protein CASSDPAQTGIYYGYTF.